This T cell receptor beta chain is from a study of blood T cells in healthy people across ages. Overall study findings and caveats: TCR beta diversity, measured per million T cells, fell in a roughly linear way with age.

This clonotype was detected a few times. What it binds is unknown. At one end, the junction sequence differs from germline, possibly due to a read error. Germline V gives CDR1 MDHEN, CDR2 SYDVKM. This CDR3 contains 13 residues. Using a J-beta primer mix together with a sample-barcoded 5' primer, a second PCR was run for roughly 6 to 11 cycles. TCRdb called the 5' RACE reads again in MiXCR, with one record for every CDR3 protein. The repertoire holds about 840,000 distinct CDR3 sequences, 25% to 30% seen once, with 9.5% to 13% in the top ten. Isolation of PBMCs gave at least 6 million cells per sample. The same specimen was also included in a second study, on T cells of mothers and their children.

This receptor was obtained from a woman between 35 and 50 years old in good health. Material: blood. The J gene is TRBJ2-7, the V gene TRBV28; the match to TRBD1 covers 8 bases. The chain's CDR3 is CASSFGQGYERYF. The CDR3 coding sequence is TGTGCCAGCAGTTTTGGACAGGGCTACGAGCGGTACTTC.